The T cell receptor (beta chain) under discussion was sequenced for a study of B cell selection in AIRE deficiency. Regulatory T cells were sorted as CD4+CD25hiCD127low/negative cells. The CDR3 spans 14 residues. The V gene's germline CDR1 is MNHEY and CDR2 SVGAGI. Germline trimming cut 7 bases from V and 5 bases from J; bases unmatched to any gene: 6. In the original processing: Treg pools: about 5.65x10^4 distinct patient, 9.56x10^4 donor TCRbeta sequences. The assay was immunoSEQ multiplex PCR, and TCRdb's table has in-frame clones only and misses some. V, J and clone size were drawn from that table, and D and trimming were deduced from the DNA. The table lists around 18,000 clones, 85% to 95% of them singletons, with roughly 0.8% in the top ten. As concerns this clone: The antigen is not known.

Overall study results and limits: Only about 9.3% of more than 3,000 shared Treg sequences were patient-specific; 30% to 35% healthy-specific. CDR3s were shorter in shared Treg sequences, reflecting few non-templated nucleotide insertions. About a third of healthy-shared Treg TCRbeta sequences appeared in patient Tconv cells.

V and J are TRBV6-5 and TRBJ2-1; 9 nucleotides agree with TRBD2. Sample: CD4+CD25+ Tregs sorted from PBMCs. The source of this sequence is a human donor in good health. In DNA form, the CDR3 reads TGTGCCAGCAACCCCGGACTAGCGAACAATGAGCAGTTCTTC. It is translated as CASNPGLANNEQFF.